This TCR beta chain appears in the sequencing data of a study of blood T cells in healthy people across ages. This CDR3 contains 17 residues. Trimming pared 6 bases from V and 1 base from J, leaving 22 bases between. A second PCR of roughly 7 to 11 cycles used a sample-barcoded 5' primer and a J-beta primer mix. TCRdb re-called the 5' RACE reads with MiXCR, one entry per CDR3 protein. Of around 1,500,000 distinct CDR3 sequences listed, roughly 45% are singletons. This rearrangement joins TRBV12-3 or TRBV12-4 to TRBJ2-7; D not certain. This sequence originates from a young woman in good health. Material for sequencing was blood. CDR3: CASSQNPGSALSYEQYF. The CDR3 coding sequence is TGTGCCAGCAGCCAAAACCCCGGAAGCGCGTTATCCTACGAGCAGTACTTC.